What follows are 14 T cell receptor beta chains derived from one specimen sequenced in a study of cytomegalovirus exposure and HLA in healthy donors. The PCR ran on 60 Vbeta and 13 Jbeta primers. Some clones are missing from TCRdb's copy, which holds only in-frame ones; the method was immunoSEQ multiplex PCR. The sample consists of approximately 97,000 clones, 75% to 90% of them appearing once. Sample: PBMCs. These receptors came from a man aged 40-55 years in good health and CMV-seronegative.

The chain recombines TRBV6-5 with TRBJ1-2, with D uncertain. This CDR3 comprises 15 residues. Germline CDR1 reads MNHEY; CDR2 reads SVGAGI. V lost 4 bases to trimming and J lost 1 base, with 13 bases between them. Here the CDR3 reads CASSLFYSNNYGYTF. CDR3 sequence (DNA): TGTGCCAGCAGTTTGTTTTACAGCAATAACTATGGCTACACCTTC.

This chain joins TRBV19 and TRBJ1-5; 10 positions agree with TRBD1. Losses at the gene ends were 4 bases for V and 2 bases for J; bases not matched to a gene: 5. This CDR3 contains 16 residues. Germline CDR1 is LNHDA and CDR2 is SQIVND (reference sequence). The CDR3 DNA reads as TGTGCCAGTAGTAGACAGGGGGCGCAGGGCAATCAGCCCCAGCATTTT. It codes for CASSRQGAQGNQPQHF.

This rearrangement joins TRBV27 to TRBJ1-5, with 7 bases aligning to TRBD1. The CDR3 extends over 16 amino acids. Trimming at V came to 0 bases and at J to 4 bases, leaving 6 bases not matched to a gene. The germline CDR1 and CDR2 sequences are MNHEY and SMNVEV (reference sequence). The CDR3 DNA is TGTGCCAGCAGTTTATCTTCACAGGGGAGAAATCAGCCCCAGCATTTT. Its translation: CASSLSSQGRNQPQHF.

The chain carries TRBV5-1 and TRBJ1-2; TRBD1 matches 9 bases. With 5 bases clipped from V and 6 bases from J, the junction kept 5 bases outside the gene matches. Germline CDR1 reads SGHRS; CDR2 reads YFSETQ. The CDR3 is 13 amino acids. The CDR3 spells CASRRDRENGYTF. The CDR3, as DNA: TGCGCCAGCAGACGGGACAGGGAAAATGGCTACACCTTC. The whole variable domain, filled in from reference TRBV5-1 and TRBJ1-2, reads KAGVTQTPRYLIKTRGQQVTLSCSPISGHRSVSWYQQTPGQGLQFLFEYFSETQRNKGNFPGRFSGRQFSNSRSEMNVSTLELGDSALYLCASRRDRENGYTFGSGTRLTVV.

The chain couples TRBV11-1 to TRBJ2-7; 9 bases match TRBD1. Per germline, CDR1 SGHAT and CDR2 FQDESV (reference sequence). This CDR3 is built from 14 residues. Trimming cost V 3 bases and J 1 base; bases outside gene matches: 1. CDR3 coding DNA: TGTGCCAGCAGCTTGGACAGGGGATCCTACGAGCAGTACTTC. It is translated as CASSLDRGSYEQYF.

This sequence joins TRBV2 and TRBJ1-3; the match to TRBD1 covers 9 bases. Germline trimming cut 6 bases from V and 16 bases from J; bases unmatched to any gene: 10. CDR1 is SNHLY and CDR2 is FYNNEI in the germline V gene. This CDR3 region has 12 residues. The CDR3, as DNA: TGTGCCAGCAGCGGGGACAGGGACTTCAGTTATTTT. It specifies CASSGDRDFSYF.

The chain employs TRBV4-2 and TRBJ2-7, with 9 bases matching TRBD2. V lost 0 bases to trimming and J lost 4 bases; unmatched junction nucleotides: 10. The CDR3 totals 17 residues. The V gene's germline CDR1 is LGHNA and CDR2 YNFKEQ. The CDR3 reads CASSQELAGERGYEQYF. In nucleotides, the CDR3 is TGTGCCAGCAGCCAAGAATTAGCGGGGGAGCGGGGGTACGAGCAGTACTTC.

The V gene is TRBV10-3, the J gene TRBJ2-7; a possible D gene is TRBD1 (6 bases). Trimming removed 6 bases at V and 2 bases at J, with 11 bases between. The V gene's germline CDR1 is ENHRY and CDR2 SYGVKD. This CDR3 region has 13 residues. CDR3 residues: CAIRKGQPYEQYF. The CDR3 nucleotides are TGTGCCATCAGGAAAGGACAGCCCTACGAGCAGTACTTC.

This clone was seen once. The genes are TRBV12-5 and TRBJ2-1; 10 positions agree with TRBD1. V lost 0 bases, J lost 3 bases, and 5 bases stayed unmatched. Per the germline V gene, CDR1 is LGHNT and CDR2 is FRNRAP. The CDR3 loop spans 17 amino acids. CDR3 amino acids: CASGLVRGQGIYNEQFF. CDR3 DNA sequence: TGTGCTAGTGGTTTGGTACGGGGACAGGGGATCTACAATGAGCAGTTCTTC.

The chain couples TRBV5-1 to TRBJ2-2; unclear D gene. The CDR3 totals 11 residues. The V end was cut by 4 bases, the J end by 6 bases, with 4 bases between. CDR1 and CDR2 (germline): SGHRS, YFSETQ. This chain's CDR3 is CASSGPGELFF. The CDR3 bases are TGCGCCAGCAGCGGGCCCGGGGAGCTGTTTTTT.

This chain joins TRBV11-2 and TRBJ2-7; 8 nucleotides line up with TRBD2. Germline loops: CDR1 SGHAT, CDR2 FQNNGV. Trimming took 5 bases from V and 1 from J; bases not matched to a gene: 7. There are 15 residues in the CDR3. The CDR3 protein is CASSPSGGASYEQYF. In DNA form, the CDR3 reads TGTGCCAGCAGCCCAAGCGGGGGTGCGTCCTACGAGCAGTACTTC.

The chain employs TRBV15 and TRBJ2-1; TRBD2 might be the D (6 bases). Trimming cost V 0 bases and J 3 bases, with 12 bases left between them. Germline V lookup: CDR1 LNHNV, CDR2 YYDKDF (reference sequence). This CDR3 has 16 amino acids. CDR3 protein: CATSREVVGLYNEQFF. CDR3 nucleotide sequence: TGTGCCACCAGCAGAGAAGTTGTGGGACTCTACAATGAGCAGTTCTTC.

To note about this clone: The sample holds other DNA sequences that translate to the same CDR3. The genes are TRBV4-1 and TRBJ1-4; a weak D match, TRBD1 (5 bases). The CDR3 has 16 residues. Germline V CDR1 and CDR2: MGHRA, YSYEKL. Trimming cost V 3 bases and J 5 bases, with 16 bases left between them. In nucleotides, the CDR3 is TGCGCCAGCAGCCAGCTCTTGACAGCCCAGAATGAAAAACTGTTTTTT. It yields the protein CASSQLLTAQNEKLFF.

V gene TRBV4-3 combines with J gene TRBJ2-2; D is undetermined. V dropped 0 bases and J dropped 8 bases, with 7 bases sitting between them. The CDR3 has 13 residues. CDR1 and CDR2 (germline): LGHNA, YSLEER. The DNA of the CDR3 is TGCGCCAGCAGCCAAGATATGCGAGGGGAGCTGTTTTTT. Its protein product is CASSQDMRGELFF.